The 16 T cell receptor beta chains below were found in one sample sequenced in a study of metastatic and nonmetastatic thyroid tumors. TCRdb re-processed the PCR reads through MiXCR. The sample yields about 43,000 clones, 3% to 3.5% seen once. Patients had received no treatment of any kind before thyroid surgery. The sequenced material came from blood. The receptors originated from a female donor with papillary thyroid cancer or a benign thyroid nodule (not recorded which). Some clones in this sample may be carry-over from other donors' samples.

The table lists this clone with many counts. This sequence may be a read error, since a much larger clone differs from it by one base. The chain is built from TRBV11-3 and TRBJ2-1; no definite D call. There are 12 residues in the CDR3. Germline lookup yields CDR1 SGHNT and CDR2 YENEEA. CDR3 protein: CACSRTYNEQFF. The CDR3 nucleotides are TGTGCCTGCAGCCGAACCTACAATGAGCAGTTCTTC.

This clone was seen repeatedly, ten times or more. Written as DNA, the CDR3 is TGCGCCAGCAGTCCTACCGGGACAAATTACGAGCAGTACTTC. It translates to CASSPTGTNYEQYF. This sequence joins TRBV5-1 and TRBJ2-7, with D possibly matching TRBD1 (6 bases). The germline V gene encodes CDR1 SGHRS and CDR2 YFSETQ. V dropped 5 bases and J dropped 4 bases, with 16 bases sitting between them. The CDR3 contains 14 residues. Combining the CDR3 with reference TRBV5-1 and TRBJ2-7 gives the whole variable domain KAGVTQTPRYLIKTRGQQVTLSCSPISGHRSVSWYQQTPGQGLQFLFEYFSETQRNKGNFPGRFSGRQFSNSRSEMNVSTLELGDSALYLCASSPTGTNYEQYFGPGTRLTVT.

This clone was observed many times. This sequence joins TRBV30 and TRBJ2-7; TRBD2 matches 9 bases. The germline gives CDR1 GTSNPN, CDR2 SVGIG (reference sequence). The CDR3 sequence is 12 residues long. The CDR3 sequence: CALTSGDYEQYF. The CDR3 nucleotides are TGTGCTTTGACTAGCGGAGACTACGAGCAGTACTTC.

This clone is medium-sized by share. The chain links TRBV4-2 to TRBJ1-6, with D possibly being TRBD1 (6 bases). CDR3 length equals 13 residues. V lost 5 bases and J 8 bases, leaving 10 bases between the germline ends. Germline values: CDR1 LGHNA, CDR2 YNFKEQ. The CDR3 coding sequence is TGTGCCAGCAGCGGATACAGGGATTCACCCCTCCACTTT. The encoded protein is CASSGYRDSPLHF.

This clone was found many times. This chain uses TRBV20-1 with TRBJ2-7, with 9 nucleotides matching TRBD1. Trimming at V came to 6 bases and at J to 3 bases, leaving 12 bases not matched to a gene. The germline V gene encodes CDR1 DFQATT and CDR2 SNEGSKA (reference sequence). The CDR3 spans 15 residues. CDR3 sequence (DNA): TGCAGTGCCACCGGGACAGGGTCGTTCGTCTACGAGCAGTACTTC. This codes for CSATGTGSFVYEQYF.

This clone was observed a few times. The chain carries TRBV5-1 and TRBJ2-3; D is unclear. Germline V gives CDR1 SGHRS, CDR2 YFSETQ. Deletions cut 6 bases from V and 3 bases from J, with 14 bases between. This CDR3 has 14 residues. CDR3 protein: CASTRAVDTDTQYF. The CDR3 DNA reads TGCGCCAGCACCCGGGCCGTTGATACAGATACGCAGTATTTT. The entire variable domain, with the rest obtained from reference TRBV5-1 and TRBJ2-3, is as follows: KAGVTQTPRYLIKTRGQQVTLSCSPISGHRSVSWYQQTPGQGLQFLFEYFSETQRNKGNFPGRFSGRQFSNSRSEMNVSTLELGDSALYLCASTRAVDTDTQYFGPGTRLTVL.

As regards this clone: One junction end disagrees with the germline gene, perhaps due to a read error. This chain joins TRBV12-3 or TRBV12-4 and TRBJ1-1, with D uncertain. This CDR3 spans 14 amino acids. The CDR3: CASNLGQLNNEAFF. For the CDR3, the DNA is TGTGCCAGCAATTTAGGGCAGCTGAACAATGAGGCTTTCTTT.

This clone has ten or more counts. CDR3 in amino acids: CASSRDRGQETQYF. DNA for the CDR3: TGTGCCAGCTCGAGGGACAGGGGACAAGAGACCCAGTACTTC. V is TRBV6-1 and J is TRBJ2-5; 10 bases line up with TRBD1. V lost 8 bases to trimming and J lost 2 bases; unmatched junction nucleotides: 5. Per germline, CDR1 MNHNS and CDR2 SASEGT. The CDR3 has 14 amino acids.

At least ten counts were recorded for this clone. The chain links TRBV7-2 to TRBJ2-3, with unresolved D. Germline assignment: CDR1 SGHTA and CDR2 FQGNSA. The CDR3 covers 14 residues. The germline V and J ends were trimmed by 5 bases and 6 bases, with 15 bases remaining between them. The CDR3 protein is CASSTDVGFDTQYF. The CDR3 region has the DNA TGTGCCAGCAGCACGGACGTCGGGTTCGATACGCAGTATTTT.

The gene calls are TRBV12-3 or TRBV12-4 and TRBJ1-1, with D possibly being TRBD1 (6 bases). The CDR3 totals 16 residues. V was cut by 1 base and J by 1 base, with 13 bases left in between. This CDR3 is CASSLGEGGGNTEAFF. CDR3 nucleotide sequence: TGTGCCAGCAGTTTAGGTGAGGGAGGGGGGAACACTGAAGCTTTCTTT.

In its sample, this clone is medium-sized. The CDR3 loop reads CASKQGVDGYTF. CDR3 DNA sequence: TGTGCCAGCAAACAGGGTGTCGATGGCTACACCTTC. V and J are TRBV28 and TRBJ1-2; D is perhaps TRBD1 (6 bases). CDR3 length: 12 amino acids. V lost 7 bases to trimming and J lost 6 bases, with 12 bases between them. Germline lookup yields CDR1 MDHEN and CDR2 SYDVKM.

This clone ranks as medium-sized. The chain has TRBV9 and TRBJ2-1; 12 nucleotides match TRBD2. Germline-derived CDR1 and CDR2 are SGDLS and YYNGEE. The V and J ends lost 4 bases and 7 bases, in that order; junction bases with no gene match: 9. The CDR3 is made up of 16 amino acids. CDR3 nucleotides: TGTGCCAGCAGCTCACGGACTAGCGGGATCCGGAATGAGCAGTTCTTC. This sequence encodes CASSSRTSGIRNEQFF.

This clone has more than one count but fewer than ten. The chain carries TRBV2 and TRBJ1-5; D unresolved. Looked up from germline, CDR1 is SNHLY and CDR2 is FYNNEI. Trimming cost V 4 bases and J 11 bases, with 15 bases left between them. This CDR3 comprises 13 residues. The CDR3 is CASSGPVSLAQHF. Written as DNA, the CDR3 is TGTGCCAGCAGTGGTCCAGTGTCCCTGGCCCAGCATTTT.

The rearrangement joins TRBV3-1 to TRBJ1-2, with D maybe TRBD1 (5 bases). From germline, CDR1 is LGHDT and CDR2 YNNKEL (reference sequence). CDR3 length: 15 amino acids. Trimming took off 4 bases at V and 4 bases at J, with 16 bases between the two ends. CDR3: CASSPTGSTLYGYTF. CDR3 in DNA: TGTGCCAGCAGCCCAACAGGATCCACTCTCTATGGCTACACCTTC.

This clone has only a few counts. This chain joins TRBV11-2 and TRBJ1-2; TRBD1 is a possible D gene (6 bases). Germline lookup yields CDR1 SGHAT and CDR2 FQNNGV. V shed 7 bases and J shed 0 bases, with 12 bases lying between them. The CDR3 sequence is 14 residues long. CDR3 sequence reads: CASTKGGTNYGYTF. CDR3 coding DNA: TGTGCCAGCACCAAAGGGGGGACTAACTATGGCTACACCTTC.

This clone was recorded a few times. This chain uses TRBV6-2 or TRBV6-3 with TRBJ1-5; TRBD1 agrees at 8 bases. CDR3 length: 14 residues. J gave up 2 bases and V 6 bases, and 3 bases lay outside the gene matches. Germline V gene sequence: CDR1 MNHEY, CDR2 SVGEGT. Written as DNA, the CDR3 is TGTGCCAGCAGCGGGACAGGTGGCAATCAGCCCCAGCATTTT. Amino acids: CASSGTGGNQPQHF.